Below are 14 T cell receptor beta chains sequenced from a single sample in a study of blood T cells in healthy people across ages. A J-beta primer mix and a sample-barcoded 5' primer were used in a second PCR of roughly 7 to 12 cycles. TCRdb ran MiXCR on the 5' RACE reads and lists one entry per CDR3 protein. This table holds around 1.5 million distinct CDR3 sequences, around 36% found once. Sequencing was done on a sample of blood. The source of these receptors is a woman aged 25 to 39 in good health.

This chain uses TRBV30 with TRBJ2-1; D ambiguous. There are 14 residues in the CDR3. Germline values: CDR1 GTSNPN, CDR2 SVGIG (reference sequence). Trimming took 4 bases from V and 0 from J, leaving 10 bases between them. The chain's CDR3 is CAWTEITSYNEQFF. DNA of the CDR3: TGTGCCTGGACGGAGATAACCTCCTACAATGAGCAGTTCTTC. Full variable domain (outside the CDR3, taken from reference TRBV30 and TRBJ2-1): SQTIHQWPATLVQPVGSPLSLECTVEGTSNPNLYWYRQAAGRGLQLLFYSVGIGQISSEVPQNLSASRPQDRQFILSSKKLLLSDSGFYLCAWTEITSYNEQFFGPGTRLTVL.

In its sample, this clonotype was seen a few times. V gene TRBV18 combines with J gene TRBJ1-1; unclear D gene. The V end lost 2 bases, the J end lost 6 bases, and 7 bases lay between the germline ends. Germline V gene data show CDR1 as KGHSH and CDR2 as LQKENI. The CDR3 is 12 residues long. The CDR3 DNA reads TGTGCCAGCTCACCAGATCTACCTGAAGCTTTCTTT. Encoded protein: CASSPDLPEAFF. Variable domain in full (rest from reference TRBV18 and TRBJ1-1): NAGVMQNPRHLVRRRGQEARLRCSPMKGHSHVYWYRQLPEEGLKFMVYLQKENIIDESGMPKERFSAEFPKEGPSILRIQQVVRGDSAAYFCASSPDLPEAFFGQGTRLTVV.

The V gene is TRBV7-2, the J gene TRBJ2-1; TRBD2 might be the D (6 bases). V lost 5 bases to trimming and J lost 4 bases, with 21 bases between them. CDR3 size: 17 residues. CDR1 SGHTA and CDR2 FQGNSA come from the germline V gene. This CDR3 is CASSRVGGGLIYNEQFF. CDR3 bases: TGTGCCAGCAGCAGGGTCGGGGGAGGCCTGATATACAATGAGCAGTTCTTC.

This clonotype has just a few counts. The V and J genes are TRBV20-1 and TRBJ1-1; possibly TRBD1 for D (5 bases). Germline V gives CDR1 DFQATT, CDR2 SNEGSKA (reference sequence). CDR3 length equals 12 residues. V was cut by 6 bases and J by 6 bases, with 14 bases left in between. CDR3 bases: TGCAGTGCCGGAACGGGAGGGGCTGAAGCTTTCTTT. Its translation: CSAGTGGAEAFF.

This chain connects TRBV29-1 to TRBJ2-3; 11 bases agree with TRBD2. Germline CDR1 reads SQVTM; CDR2 reads ANQGSEA. The CDR3 loop spans 18 amino acids. V shed 7 bases, J shed 2 bases, and the junction held 17 bases outside the gene matches. The CDR3 protein is CSALTASGTSGNTDTQYF. CDR3 DNA: TGCAGCGCCCTAACCGCCTCCGGGACTAGCGGTAACACAGATACGCAGTATTTT.

This clonotype has only a few counts. The rearrangement links TRBV7-9 to TRBJ1-2; no clear D. CDR1 is SEHNR and CDR2 is FQNEAQ in the germline V gene (reference sequence). The CDR3 covers 13 residues. Trimming removed 1 base at V and 4 bases at J, with 7 bases between. The chain's CDR3 is CASSLESPYGYTF. CDR3 coding DNA: TGTGCCAGCAGCTTAGAATCCCCCTATGGCTACACCTTC.

This clonotype was picked up a small number of times. J is TRBJ2-7 and V is TRBV7-9, with 8 nucleotides matching TRBD1. CDR1 is SEHNR, CDR2 FQNEAQ, per germline (reference sequence). CDR3 length: 14 residues. Germline trimming cut 4 bases from V and 4 bases from J; bases unmatched to any gene: 6. CDR3 region: CASSSPGQAYEQYF. In DNA form, the CDR3 reads TGTGCCAGCAGCTCACCGGGACAGGCGTACGAGCAGTACTTC.

As for this clonotype: A much larger clone differs from this one at a single base, so this may be a read error. This rearrangement joins TRBV27 to TRBJ2-7, with D possibly TRBD1 on 6 matching bases. Germline CDR1 is MNHEY and CDR2 is SMNVEV (reference sequence). This CDR3 is built from 12 residues. The CDR3: CAGSLQGNEQYF. CDR3 in DNA: TGTGCCGGCAGCTTACAGGGAAACGAGCAGTACTTC.

A few counts support this clonotype. This chain links TRBV9 with TRBJ2-5; D is perhaps TRBD1 (6 bases). The CDR3 runs to 15 residues. In germline, CDR1 is SGDLS, CDR2 YYNGEE. Trimming took 0 bases from V and 5 from J, leaving 14 bases between them. As DNA, the CDR3 is TGTGCCAGCAGCGTAGAGGGGACACCCGTTGAGACCCAGTACTTC. Translation gives CASSVEGTPVETQYF.

On this clonotype itself: This could be a read error, since a much larger clone is one nucleotide away. J is TRBJ2-1 and V is TRBV20-1, with 16 bases fitting TRBD2. The length of the CDR3 is 16 residues. In germline, CDR1 is DFQATT, CDR2 SNEGSKA (reference sequence). The V and J ends lost 6 bases and 8 bases, in that order; junction bases with no gene match: 10. Here the CDR3 DNA reads TGCAGTGCCCTCGGGACTAGCGGGAGGGTTGGCGATGAGCAGTTCTTC. It translates to CSALGTSGRVGDEQFF.

This clonotype was observed a handful of times. The chain recombines TRBV6-2 or TRBV6-3 with TRBJ1-1; D is unresolved. V lost 6 bases to trimming and J lost 1 base, with 6 bases between them. Germline V gene sequence: CDR1 MNHEY, CDR2 SVGEGT. The CDR3 runs to 12 residues. CDR3 sequence reads: CASSRPNTEAFF. The CDR3 DNA sequence: TGTGCCAGCAGCCGACCGAACACTGAAGCTTTCTTT.

The rearrangement joins TRBV2 to TRBJ2-2, with a weak D call TRBD1 (6 bases). Trimming left V 5 bases short and J 2 bases short, with 12 bases between. CDR1 is SNHLY, CDR2 FYNNEI, per germline. The CDR3 length is 15 residues. The CDR3 nucleotides read TGTGCCAGCAGTCCGGGACACCTAAACACCGGGGAGCTGTTTTTT. Amino acid sequence: CASSPGHLNTGELFF.

The CDR3 spells CSALQGMATDTQYF. CDR3 nucleotide sequence: TGCAGTGCTCTACAGGGGATGGCGACAGATACGCAGTATTTT. This chain uses TRBV20-1 with TRBJ2-3; 7 bases align to TRBD1. The V gene end was trimmed by 5 bases and the J gene end by 3 bases; junction bases not matched to a gene: 8. The CDR3 runs to 14 residues. Germline CDR1 DFQATT, CDR2 SNEGSKA (reference sequence).

This rearrangement joins TRBV5-1 to TRBJ2-2; 14 positions match TRBD2. The J segment lost 2 bases and the V segment lost 7 bases, leaving 7 bases of the junction unmatched. Germline CDR1 is SGHRS and CDR2 is YFSETQ. The length of the CDR3 is 17 residues. CDR3 region: CASAPTSGGANTGELFF. In DNA, the CDR3 is TGCGCCAGCGCACCGACTAGCGGGGGGGCCAACACCGGGGAGCTGTTTTTT.